This T cell receptor beta chain was identified in a study of response to subunit inactivated influenza vaccine. Regarding the study as a whole: Few additional T cells are recruited per seasonal influenza vaccination, authors suggested.

The V and J ends lost 6 bases and 4 bases, in that order; junction bases with no gene match: 7. CDR3 length equals 16 residues. Remarks on this clonotype: The antigen remains undetermined.

TCRdb used MiXCR to reprocess the RT-PCR reads, holding one entry per CDR3 protein. The table lists some 500,000 distinct CDR3 sequences, around 25% of them singletons. The rearrangement joins TRBV12-3 or TRBV12-4 to TRBJ2-2, with 11 nucleotides matching TRBD2. The source of this sequence is a man aged 45 to 65 who received an inactivated influenza vaccine. Sequencing was performed on CD4+ T cells sorted from PBMCs, taken 4 to 6 days after vaccination. The CDR3 DNA reads TGTGCCAGCAGCGGGGGACTAGCGGCCCTCACCGGGGAGCTGTTTTTT. The encoded protein is CASSGGLAALTGELFF.